A few counts support the clone carrying this T cell receptor beta chain. Its antigen is undetermined. The CDR3 is made up of 16 amino acids. From germline, CDR1 is KGHSH and CDR2 LQKENI. V lost 6 bases, J lost 2 bases, and 17 bases lay in between. The study ran its PCR with 60 Vbeta and 13 Jbeta primers. Assay: immunoSEQ multiplex PCR; the TCRdb copy retains only in-frame clones and omits some. Of around 140,000 clones in the sample, 75% to 80% were seen once. The sample is drawn from a study of cytomegalovirus exposure and HLA in healthy donors. About the research overall: Samples from HLA-typed donors yielded about 80 million unique TCRs in an early data release. Findings of the study overall: In terms of immune exposure information, only CMV serostatus was available. For most subjects, TCR beta sequences were reported to predict HLA-A and HLA-B alleles with accuracy. Analyzed later, association rates of TCRs varied across HLA loci, with DRB1 most and HLA-C fewest.

This clonotype was obtained from a woman between 18 and 29 years old in good health and CMV-seropositive. Material for sequencing was PBMCs. The V call is TRBV18, the J call TRBJ1-3; no reliable D call. The CDR3 nucleotides read TGTGCCAGCTCTCCCGGACTGCCGAGCACTGGAAACACCATATATTTT. Translated, it gives CASSPGLPSTGNTIYF.